This T cell receptor beta chain was sequenced for a study of vaccination effects on CD4 cells after COVID-19. Findings and caveats of the study: Vaccine-induced clones in healthy vaccinees cross-reacted with common cold coronaviruses in only 1 of 255 cases.

The CDR3 contains 17 residues. Per the germline V gene, CDR1 is SGHTS and CDR2 is YDEGEE. V lost 3 bases and J lost 7; bases outside the gene matches: 13. Concerning this clone: Its antigen remains unknown.

TCRdb's table, derived via immunoSEQ multiplex PCR, lists solely in-frame clones and lacks some. The sample has under 50,000 clones; roughly four fifths are singletons. ViraFEST expansion of antigen-specific CD4+ T cells with viral peptide pools preceded sequencing. The culture ran for roughly ten days, and then CD4+ T cells were isolated. Participants were given two doses of BNT162b2 or mRNA-1273 vaccine. Negative nucleocapsid antibody tests before and after vaccination confirmed no previous SARS-CoV-2 infection. The chain is built from TRBV5-8 and TRBJ1-6, with TRBD1 matching 7 bases. The TCR sequence derives from a human donor who received a COVID-19 vaccine. Some clones in this sample may be carry-over from other donors' samples. The starting material was CD4+ T cells from PBMCs cultured with HCoV-NL63 spike peptides, obtained after COVID-19 vaccination. The CDR3 bases are TGTGCCAGCAGCTCTGGTACAGGGGTCCGGACGAATTCACCCCTCCACTTT. Amino acids: CASSSGTGVRTNSPLHF.